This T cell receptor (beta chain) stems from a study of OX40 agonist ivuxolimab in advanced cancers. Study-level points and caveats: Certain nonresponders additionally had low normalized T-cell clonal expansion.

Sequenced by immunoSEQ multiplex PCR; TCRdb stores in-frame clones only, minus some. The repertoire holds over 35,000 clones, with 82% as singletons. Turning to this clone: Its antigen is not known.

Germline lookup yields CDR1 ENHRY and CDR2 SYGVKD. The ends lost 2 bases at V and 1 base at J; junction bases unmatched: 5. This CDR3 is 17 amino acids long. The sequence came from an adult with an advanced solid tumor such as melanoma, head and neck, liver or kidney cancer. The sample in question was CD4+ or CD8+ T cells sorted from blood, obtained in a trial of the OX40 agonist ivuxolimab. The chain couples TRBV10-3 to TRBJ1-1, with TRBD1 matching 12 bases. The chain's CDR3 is CAISEGDRGRWNTEAFF. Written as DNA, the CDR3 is TGTGCCATCAGTGAGGGGGACAGGGGGCGATGGAACACTGAAGCTTTCTTT.